This T cell receptor (beta chain) was observed in a study of preoperative IRX-2 immunotherapy in early breast cancer. Indicated treatment: preoperative locoregional IRX-2 cytokine immunotherapy. Preoperative locoregional IRX-2 cytokine immunotherapy was tested in the phase Ib source study. Produced via immunoSEQ multiplex PCR; TCRdb's table is partial and in-frame only. The sample lists roughly 93,000 clones, 86% occurring once. From germline, CDR1 is MDHEN and CDR2 SYDVKM. Trimming left V 7 bases short and J 1 base short, with 13 bases between. The CDR3 sequence is 14 residues long. The sequence was collected from a human donor with breast cancer. The rearrangement links TRBV28 to TRBJ1-1; D is perhaps TRBD1 (6 bases). Here the sequenced sample was tumor tissue, taken after IRX-2 immunotherapy. CDR3 sequence (DNA): TGTGCCAGCACTTTGGGGGCTCAGAACACTGAAGCTTTCTTT. This sequence encodes CASTLGAQNTEAFF.